This TCR beta chain was identified during a study of blood T cells in healthy people across ages. Study as a whole: About one barcoded beta molecule per two T cells was the capture yield of template switching.

Germline V gene sequence: CDR1 SGHTA, CDR2 FQGTGA. The CDR3 runs to 15 residues. Next came a second PCR, run for roughly 6 to 11 cycles, which used a sample-barcoded 5' primer along with a J-beta primer mix. Via MiXCR, TCRdb re-called the 5' RACE reads, giving one row per CDR3 protein. The sample contains hundreds of thousands of distinct CDR3 sequences, about 30% of which appear only once. In regard to this clonotype: It may be a read error: a sequence one base away is much more abundant.

V gene TRBV7-3 combines with J gene TRBJ2-3; D perhaps matches TRBD1 (5 bases). The origin of this receptor is a woman of 80 years or more in good health. Sequenced sample: blood. CDR3 nucleotides: TGTTCCAGCAGCTTAGCAGGGTCTCCCACAGATACGCAGTATTTT. Its translation is CSSSLAGSPTDTQYF.